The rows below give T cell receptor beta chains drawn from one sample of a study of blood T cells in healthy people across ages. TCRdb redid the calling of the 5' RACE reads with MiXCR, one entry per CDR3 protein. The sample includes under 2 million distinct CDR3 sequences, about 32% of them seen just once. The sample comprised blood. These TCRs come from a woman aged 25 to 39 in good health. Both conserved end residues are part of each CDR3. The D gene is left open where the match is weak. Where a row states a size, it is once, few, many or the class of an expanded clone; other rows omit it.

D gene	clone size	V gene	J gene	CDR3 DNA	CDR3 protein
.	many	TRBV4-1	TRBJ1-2	TGCGCCAGCAGCCACCCCCCGAGGACAGCCCGCTATGGCTACACCTTC	CASSHPPRTARYGYTF
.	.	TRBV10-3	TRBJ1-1	TGTGCCATCAGTTTAGGGGGGGGCGAAGCTTTCTTT	CAISLGGGEAFF
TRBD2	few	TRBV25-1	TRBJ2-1	TGTGCCAGCAGTTGGTCGGGGCTAGCGGGAAGCGATGAGCAGTTCTTC	CASSWSGLAGSDEQFF
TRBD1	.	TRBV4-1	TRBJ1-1	TGCGCCAGCAGCCCTCAGGGGGGGGACACTGTAGCTTTCTTT	CASSPQGGDTVAFF
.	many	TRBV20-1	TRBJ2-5	TGCAGTGTCCCGCTAAGTGGGGGAGAGACCCAGTACTTC	CSVPLSGGETQYF
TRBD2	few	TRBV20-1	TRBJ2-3	TGCAGTGCTAGAGAGGTAGCGGGAGGTGGGGATACGCAGTATTTT	CSAREVAGGGDTQYF
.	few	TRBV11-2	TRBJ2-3	TGTGCCAGCAGCTTAGAACAGAAGACAGATACGCAGTATTTT	CASSLEQKTDTQYF
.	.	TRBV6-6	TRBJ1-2	TGTGCCAGCAGTTACAATCCAGGGCCGAACTATGGCTACACCTTC	CASSYNPGPNYGYTF
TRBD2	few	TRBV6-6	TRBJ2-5	TGTGCCAGCAGTTCCTTGACTAGCGGGGCCCAAGAGACCCAGTACTTC	CASSSLTSGAQETQYF
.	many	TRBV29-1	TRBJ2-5	TGCAGCGCCCTGGACGGTAGGAGGGAGACCCAGTACTTC	CSALDGRRETQYF
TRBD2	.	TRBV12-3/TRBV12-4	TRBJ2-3	TGTGCCAGCACCCTAGGGATCACCTACCTAGCGGGAAGTACAGATACGCAGTATTTT	CASTLGITYLAGSTDTQYF
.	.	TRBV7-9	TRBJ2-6	TGTGCCAGCACCCTTCTCGGGGATCAAGCTGGGGCCAACGTCCTGACTTTC	CASTLLGDQAGANVLTF
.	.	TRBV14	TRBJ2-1	TGTGCCAGCAGCCAAGATGGGGTGAGGAAAGCGCACAATGAGCAGTTCTTC	CASSQDGVRKAHNEQFF
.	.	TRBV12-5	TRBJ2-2	TGTGCTAGTGGTTTGATTGGCGGCACCGGGGAGCTGTTTTTT	CASGLIGGTGELFF
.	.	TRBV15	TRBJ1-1	TGTGCCACCAGCAGAGATAAGGGGGACACTGAAGCTTTCTTT	CATSRDKGDTEAFF
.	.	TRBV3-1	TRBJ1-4	TGTGCCAGCAGCCTCTCGGGGATGCGCGAAAAACTGTTTTTT	CASSLSGMREKLFF
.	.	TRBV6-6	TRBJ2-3	TGTGCCAGCAGTACTAGTATCGATACGCAGTATTTT	CASSTSIDTQYF
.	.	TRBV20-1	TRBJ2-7	TGCAGTGCTAGAGCCCCCCGTCGCCCCTACGAGCAGTACTTC	CSARAPRRPYEQYF
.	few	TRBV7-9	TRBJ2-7	TGTGCCAGCGCGGTTGACAGACCCTACGAGCAGTACTTC	CASAVDRPYEQYF
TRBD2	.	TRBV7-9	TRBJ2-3	TGTGCCAGCAGTTCCCTCGGTCTAGCGGGAGTTGTTACGCAGTATTTT	CASSSLGLAGVVTQYF
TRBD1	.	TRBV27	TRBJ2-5	TGTGCCAGCAGTCTCATTGGGACAGGGGCCGGCAGGTACAATGAGCAGTACTTC	CASSLIGTGAGRYNEQYF
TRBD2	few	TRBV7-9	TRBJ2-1	TGTGCCAGCAGCCTACCCCCCAGGGCGGGAGGGCCCAATGAGCAGTTCTTC	CASSLPPRAGGPNEQFF
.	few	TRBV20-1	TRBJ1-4	TGCAGTGCTAAGTACGGCCTAAATGAAAAACTGTTTTTT	CSAKYGLNEKLFF
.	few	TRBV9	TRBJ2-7	TGTGCCAGCAGTCGCTACCCAGTTGCCCCGCTGGAGCAGTACTTC	CASSRYPVAPLEQYF
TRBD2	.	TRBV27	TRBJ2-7	TGTGCCAGCAGTTGGTCCCCGGGGGGCTACGAGCAGTACTTC	CASSWSPGGYEQYF
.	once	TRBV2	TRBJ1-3	TGTGCCAGCAGGGGCGCGGCAGGGGCTGGAAACACCATATATTTT	CASRGAAGAGNTIYF
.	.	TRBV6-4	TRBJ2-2	TGTGCCAGCAGTGACTCTCCCACCGGGGAGCTGTTTTTT	CASSDSPTGELFF
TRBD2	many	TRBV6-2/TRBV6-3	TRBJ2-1	TGTGCCAGCAGTCCCGTTAGCGGGAGGGCCACTGAGCAGTTCTTC	CASSPVSGRATEQFF
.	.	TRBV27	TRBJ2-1	TGTGCCAGCAGTATCGGGAGTGGGCCTTATGAGCAGTTCTTC	CASSIGSGPYEQFF
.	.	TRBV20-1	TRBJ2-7	TGCAGTGCTATGTACCCTAGCCGCAACCCTTGTGGAGAGCAGTACTTC	CSAMYPSRNPCGEQYF
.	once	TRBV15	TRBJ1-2	TGTGCCACCAGCCCCGGGGTGGGGGCCGCTAATGGCTACACCTTC	CATSPGVGAANGYTF
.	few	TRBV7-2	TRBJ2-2	TGTGCCAGCAGCTTAGGGTTGGGGAGTGCTAGGCTTGGCGGGGAGCTGTTTTTT	CASSLGLGSARLGGELFF
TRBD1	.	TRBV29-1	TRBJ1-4	TGCAGCGTACAAGGACAGGGCGGGCGTGAAAAACTGTTTTTT	CSVQGQGGREKLFF
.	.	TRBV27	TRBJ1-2	TGTGCCAGCAGACGGGACGTAACTAACTATGGCTACACCTTC	CASRRDVTNYGYTF
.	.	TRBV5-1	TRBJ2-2	TGCGCCAGCAGCTTTGTTGCGGGCCAGAACACCGGGGAGCTGTTTTTT	CASSFVAGQNTGELFF
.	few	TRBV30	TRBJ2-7	TGTGCCTGGAGGGGGCCTAATCATCCTACCCACGAGCAGTACTTC	CAWRGPNHPTHEQYF
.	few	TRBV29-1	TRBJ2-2	TGCAGCGCAGAACGGCAGGGGCGGAACACCGGGGAGCTGTTTTTT	CSAERQGRNTGELFF
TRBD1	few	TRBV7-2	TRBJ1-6	TGTGCCAGCAGCACAGCCGGGACAGTCTATAATTCACCCCTCCACTTT	CASSTAGTVYNSPLHF
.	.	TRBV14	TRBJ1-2	TGTGCCAGCAGGGGGGCAGGTGGCTACACCTTC	CASRGAGGYTF
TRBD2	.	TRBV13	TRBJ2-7	TGTGCCAGCAGCTTTGTGACTAGCAGGATCTACGAGCAGTACTTC	CASSFVTSRIYEQYF
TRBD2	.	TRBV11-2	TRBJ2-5	TGTGCCAGCAGCTTCAGTCTTACTAGCGCGACCCAAGGGACCCAGTACTTC	CASSFSLTSATQGTQYF
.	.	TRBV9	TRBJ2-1	TGTGCCAGCAGCGGAGGGTTCTCCTACAATGAGCAGTTCTTC	CASSGGFSYNEQFF
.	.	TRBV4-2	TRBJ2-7	TGTGCCAGCAGCCCTCCGGGACAAATTACCGGGGAGCTGTACTTC	CASSPPGQITGELYF
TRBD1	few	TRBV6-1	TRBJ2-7	TGTGCCAGCAGCCTGGGACAGACAACCTCCTACGAGCAGTACTTC	CASSLGQTTSYEQYF
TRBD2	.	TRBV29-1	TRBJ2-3	TGCAGCATCGCCAGGACTAGCGGGACGGCGACAGATACGCAGTATTTT	CSIARTSGTATDTQYF